This T cell receptor (beta chain) was captured in a study of shared clonotypes between healthy human individuals. Findings and caveats of the study: Investigators collected only blood, and repertoires in tissues likely differ.

The data were produced by immunoSEQ multiplex PCR, yet TCRdb's version contains in-frame clones alone and is incomplete. The repertoire holds 2 million to 2.5 million clones, with roughly 95% as singletons. Germline loops: CDR1 ENHRY, CDR2 SYGVKD. This CDR3 has 14 residues. V lost 4 bases, J lost 8 bases, and 15 bases lay in between. For this clone: What it binds is not known.

CD8 cells classed as naive were CD45RO-negative and positively selected for CCR7, excluding terminally differentiated effector memory CD45RA+ cells. The chain uses TRBV10-3 and TRBJ1-5, with D possibly TRBD1 on 5 matching bases. This clonotype originated in a man aged 18 to 30 in good health. Sequenced: naive CD8+ T cells sorted from blood. The CDR3, as DNA: TGTGCCATCAGTGCTGGGCAGGGTAATGAGCCCCAGCATTTT. Protein product: CAISAGQGNEPQHF.